A single sample is the source of the 24 T cell receptor beta chains below, sequenced in a study of OX40 agonist ivuxolimab in advanced cancers. Sequenced by immunoSEQ multiplex PCR; TCRdb stores in-frame clones only, minus some. The sample lists over 65,000 clones, 90% to 95% occurring once. Sequencing used CD4+ or CD8+ T cells sorted from blood, obtained in a trial of the OX40 agonist ivuxolimab. The receptors were sampled from an adult with an advanced solid tumor such as melanoma, head and neck, liver or kidney cancer.

This clone appeared a single time. The V and J genes are TRBV19 and TRBJ2-5; tentative D call: TRBD1 (5 bases). This CDR3 is 15 amino acids long. Germline assignment: CDR1 LNHDA and CDR2 SQIVND (reference sequence). Trimming left V 1 base short and J 3 bases short, with 12 bases between. The CDR3 spells CASSIGGRWEETQYF. In nucleotides, the CDR3 is TGTGCCAGTAGTATAGGGGGCAGGTGGGAAGAGACCCAGTACTTC.

The chain recombines TRBV29-1 with TRBJ1-5, with unresolved D. The V end lost 4 bases, the J end lost 5 bases, and 12 bases lay between the germline ends. The CDR3 extends over 13 amino acids. CDR1 and CDR2 (germline): SQVTM, ANQGSEA. The CDR3 bases are TGCAGCGTTGGGTGGGGTCGCGATCAGCCCCAGCATTTT. Translating it yields CSVGWGRDQPQHF.

The chain is built from TRBV14 and TRBJ2-1, with 8 positions matching TRBD2. The CDR3 runs 15 residues. With V trimmed by 4 bases and J by 7 bases, 9 bases remained unmatched. The V gene's germline CDR1 is SGHDN and CDR2 FVKESK. The CDR3 region is CASSPVRGGRNEQFF. The CDR3 DNA reads as TGTGCCAGCAGCCCCGTTCGGGGGGGCCGTAATGAGCAGTTCTTC.

Note on this clone: At one boundary the junction diverges from the germline segment, which might be a read error. V gene TRBV28 combines with J gene TRBJ2-7, with 9 bases aligning to TRBD1. CDR3 size: 11 residues. Germline assignment: CDR1 MDHEN and CDR2 SYDVKM. The CDR3 spells CASSSPGQGFF. The CDR3 nucleotides are TGTGCCAGCAGTTCGCCGGGACAGGGCTTTTTC.

This clone was detected once. V is TRBV7-2 and J is TRBJ2-7, with 7 bases that match TRBD1. V lost 0 bases and J lost 2; bases outside the gene matches: 4. The CDR3 has 15 residues. Germline loops: CDR1 SGHTA, CDR2 FQGNSA. The CDR3 loop is CASSLAPGQTYEQYF. The CDR3 nucleotides read TGTGCCAGCAGCTTAGCGCCGGGACAGACCTACGAGCAGTACTTC. Looking up the rest from reference TRBV7-2 and TRBJ2-7 gives the full variable domain: GAGVSQSPSNKVTEKGKDVELRCDPISGHTALYWYRQSLGQGLEFLIYFQGNSAPDKSGLPSDRFSAERTGGSVSTLTIQRTQQEDSAVYLCASSLAPGQTYEQYFGPGTRLTVT.

The sample holds one count of this clone. The chain is built from TRBV25-1 and TRBJ1-6, with D unclear. CDR1 MGHDK and CDR2 SYGVNS come from the germline V gene. CDR3 length equals 14 residues. V was trimmed by 5 bases and J by 7 bases, leaving 12 bases between them. CDR3 amino acids: CASSTWAENSPLHF. For the CDR3, the DNA is TGTGCCAGCAGTACCTGGGCAGAGAATTCACCCCTCCACTTT. Full variable domain (missing parts from reference TRBV25-1 and TRBJ1-6): EADIYQTPRYLVIGTGKKITLECSQTMGHDKMYWYQQDPGMELHLIHYSYGVNSTEKGDLSSESTVSRIRTEHFPLTLESARPSHTSQYLCASSTWAENSPLHFGNGTRLTVT.

The chain couples TRBV18 to TRBJ2-6; TRBD2 might be the D (6 bases). Looked up from germline, CDR1 is KGHSH and CDR2 is LQKENI. The CDR3 has 17 residues. The V end was cut by 4 bases, the J end by 0 bases, with 13 bases between. The CDR3 spells CASSLGAGNSGANVLTF. DNA for the CDR3: TGTGCCAGCTCACTCGGGGCGGGAAACTCTGGGGCCAACGTCCTGACTTTC. The variable domain in full, with the rest retrieved from reference TRBV18 and TRBJ2-6, is NAGVMQNPRHLVRRRGQEARLRCSPMKGHSHVYWYRQLPEEGLKFMVYLQKENIIDESGMPKERFSAEFPKEGPSILRIQQVVRGDSAAYFCASSLGAGNSGANVLTFGAGSRLTVL.

This chain uses TRBV28 with TRBJ2-1; 7 bases map to TRBD1. The germline CDR1 and CDR2 sequences are MDHEN and SYDVKM. Trimming took 5 bases from V and 0 from J; bases not matched to a gene: 7. The CDR3 loop spans 16 amino acids. CDR3 nucleotides: TGTGCCAGCAGTGCACGACAGGGTAGCTCCTACAATGAGCAGTTCTTC. It translates to CASSARQGSSYNEQFF. The entire variable domain, with the rest obtained from reference TRBV28 and TRBJ2-1, is as follows: DVKVTQSSRYLVKRTGEKVFLECVQDMDHENMFWYRQDPGLGLRLIYFSYDVKMKEKGDIPEGYSVSREKKERFSLILESASTNQTSMYLCASSARQGSSYNEQFFGPGTRLTVL.

This clone has more than one count but fewer than ten. This sequence joins TRBV7-2 and TRBJ1-6; perhaps TRBD1 as D (5 bases). Trimming took 5 bases from V and 8 from J, leaving 10 bases between them. Germline loops: CDR1 SGHTA, CDR2 FQGNSA. This CDR3 is built from 13 residues. The CDR3 DNA follows: TGTGCCAGCAGCCCGGACACTTATTCACCCCTCCACTTT. It yields the protein CASSPDTYSPLHF.

CDR3: CASSLNRVANYGYTF. Here the CDR3 DNA reads TGTGCCAGCAGTTTAAACAGGGTAGCTAACTATGGCTACACCTTC. This chain connects TRBV27 to TRBJ1-2; D may be TRBD1 (6 bases). V dropped 2 bases and J dropped 0 bases, with 10 bases sitting between them. The CDR3 length is 15 residues. Germline V gene sequence: CDR1 MNHEY, CDR2 SMNVEV (reference sequence).

This sequence joins TRBV30 and TRBJ1-1; no clear D gene. The CDR3 spans 14 residues. Germline CDR1 and CDR2: GTSNPN and SVGIG (reference sequence). V lost 0 bases and J lost 5, with 13 bases in between. The CDR3 region is CAWSVQQSGTEAFF. In DNA form, the CDR3 reads TGTGCCTGGAGTGTACAACAGTCCGGGACTGAAGCTTTCTTT. The variable domain in full, with the rest retrieved from reference TRBV30 and TRBJ1-1, is SQTIHQWPATLVQPVGSPLSLECTVEGTSNPNLYWYRQAAGRGLQLLFYSVGIGQISSEVPQNLSASRPQDRQFILSSKKLLLSDSGFYLCAWSVQQSGTEAFFGQGTRLTVV.

The CDR3 DNA follows: TGTGCCAGCAGCTTAGGACTAGCGGGGCAAGAGACCCAGTACTTC. Protein sequence: CASSLGLAGQETQYF. The rearrangement uses TRBV5-4 and TRBJ2-5; TRBD2 agrees at 12 bases. Germline CDR1 is SGHNT and CDR2 is YYREEE (reference sequence). J gave up 2 bases and V 2 bases, and 1 base lay outside the gene matches. The CDR3 contains 15 residues.

This chain connects TRBV20-1 to TRBJ2-7; D is possibly TRBD2 (5 bases). V gave up 6 bases and J gave up 3 bases, with 9 bases separating them. The CDR3 is 11 residues long. Germline V gene data show CDR1 as DFQATT and CDR2 as SNEGSKA (reference sequence). The CDR3 DNA reads as TGCAGTGCAGAGGGTAACTACGAGCAGTACTTC. Translated, it gives CSAEGNYEQYF.

This clone was recorded only once. The same CDR3 is also encoded by other DNA sequences in this sample. The J gene is TRBJ1-5, the V gene TRBV4-3, with a weak D call TRBD1 (6 bases). The germline gives CDR1 LGHNA, CDR2 YSLEER. V shed 3 bases and J shed 0 bases, with 15 bases lying between them. The CDR3 sequence is 17 residues long. CDR3 bases: TGCGCCAGCAGCCAGCGCTCCAGGGGCCCTAGCAATCAGCCCCAGCATTTT. The encoded protein is CASSQRSRGPSNQPQHF.

The chain is built from TRBV28 and TRBJ2-7, with 8 nucleotides matching TRBD1. Germline CDR1 MDHEN, CDR2 SYDVKM. Trimming removed 5 bases from V and 7 bases from J; junction bases left unmatched: 4. The CDR3 has 12 amino acids. The CDR3 sequence is CASSTQGVEQYF. The DNA for the CDR3 is TGTGCCAGCAGTACACAGGGGGTGGAGCAGTACTTC.

Only a few counts were recorded for this clone. This sequence joins TRBV11-2 and TRBJ2-5; 15 bases align to TRBD2. The CDR3 is 16 residues long. V gave up 5 bases and J gave up 5 bases; unmatched junction bases: 6. Germline CDR1 and CDR2: SGHAT and FQNNGV. The CDR3 DNA is TGTGCCAGCAGCCTCGGGACTAGCGGGAGGATGGAGACCCAGTACTTC. Amino acid sequence: CASSLGTSGRMETQYF.

The chain has TRBV5-6 and TRBJ2-3; tentatively, D is TRBD1 or TRBD2 (5 bases each). The CDR3 is 12 residues long. The V and J ends lost 4 bases and 8 bases respectively, with 11 bases between them. Per the germline V gene, CDR1 is SGHDT and CDR2 is YYEEEE. CDR3 bases: TGTGCCAGCAGCGGGGAGCAGGGTACGCAGTATTTT. Translating gives CASSGEQGTQYF.

The chain joins TRBV7-2 to TRBJ2-5, with 7 bases fitting TRBD2. This CDR3 contains 13 residues. The V and J ends lost 5 bases and 4 bases, in that order; junction bases with no gene match: 4. CDR1 is SGHTA and CDR2 is FQGNSA in the germline V gene. The CDR3 DNA is TGTGCCAGCAGCCCCCAGCGGGGAGAGACCCAGTACTTC. This codes for CASSPQRGETQYF.

The chain carries TRBV5-1 and TRBJ2-7, with unresolved D. The germline CDR1 and CDR2 sequences are SGHRS and YFSETQ. The CDR3 is 13 residues long. V lost 0 bases and J lost 3, with 7 bases in between. CDR3 nucleotides: TGCGCCAGCAGCTTGGAGGGCCTCTACGAGCAGTACTTC. It translates to CASSLEGLYEQYF.

The chain uses TRBV18 and TRBJ2-3; tentative D call: TRBD2 (5 bases). V shed 3 bases and J shed 4 bases, with 8 bases lying between them. Germline-derived CDR1 and CDR2 are KGHSH and LQKENI. This CDR3 is 13 amino acids long. The CDR3 nucleotides read TGTGCCAGCTCACCGAGGGTTGCAGATACGCAGTATTTT. It is translated as CASSPRVADTQYF. The variable domain in full, completed from reference TRBV18 and TRBJ2-3, reads NAGVMQNPRHLVRRRGQEARLRCSPMKGHSHVYWYRQLPEEGLKFMVYLQKENIIDESGMPKERFSAEFPKEGPSILRIQQVVRGDSAAYFCASSPRVADTQYFGPGTRLTVL.

The chain links TRBV28 to TRBJ2-5, with a tentative D call TRBD2 (6 bases). This CDR3 comprises 15 residues. CDR1 and CDR2 from the germline V gene are MDHEN and SYDVKM. The ends were cut back, 6 bases at V and 2 bases at J, with 16 bases in the middle. The CDR3 sequence: CASSSLAELQETQYF. The DNA for the CDR3 is TGTGCCAGCAGCTCCTTAGCGGAGCTACAAGAGACCCAGTACTTC.

This clone was seen only once. The rearrangement uses TRBV5-5 and TRBJ2-3; D not resolved. Germline CDR1 SGHKS, CDR2 YYEKEE (reference sequence). The CDR3 runs 15 residues. V was cut by 0 bases and J by 4 bases, with 12 bases left in between. CDR3 region: CASSLDSWSSDTQYF. CDR3 nucleotides: TGTGCCAGCAGCTTGGACTCATGGAGTTCAGATACGCAGTATTTT.

The chain is built from TRBV4-1 and TRBJ2-5; 7 nucleotides align to TRBD2. Germline trimming cut 0 bases from V and 1 base from J; bases unmatched to any gene: 8. Germline V gives CDR1 MGHRA, CDR2 YSYEKL. The CDR3 sequence is 17 residues long. The CDR3 region is CASSQESGGGTQETQYF. CDR3 DNA sequence: TGCGCCAGCAGCCAAGAATCAGGCGGGGGTACCCAAGAGACCCAGTACTTC.

The chain couples TRBV7-9 to TRBJ2-7; TRBD2 is a possible D gene (7 bases). Germline CDR1 is SEHNR and CDR2 is FQNEAQ (reference sequence). Trimming left V 4 bases short and J 2 bases short, with 12 bases between. This CDR3 is built from 14 residues. In DNA, the CDR3 is TGTGCCAGCAGCTCCACAGGGACTACCTACGAGCAGTACTTC. This sequence encodes CASSSTGTTYEQYF.